This TCR beta chain was recorded in a study of shared clonotypes between healthy human individuals. All donors were Caucasian adults living in Nashville, Tennessee. Researchers drew on about 94 million PBMCs for genomic DNA from unsorted samples. This CDR3 region has 15 residues. Losses at the gene ends were 2 bases for V and 5 bases for J; bases not matched to a gene: 5. Germline V gene data show CDR1 as MNHEY and CDR2 as SVGAGI. The authors split each subset's genomic DNA evenly across several immunoSEQ plates. When replicate PCRs were run on unsorted PBMC, they used 250 to 300 ng DNA, some 31,000 T cell genomes. Produced via immunoSEQ multiplex PCR; TCRdb's table is partial and in-frame only. The table shows 400,000 to 600,000 clones, with 75% to 80% occurring only once.

This receptor was identified in a woman aged 40 to 50 in good health. Some clones in this sample may be carry-over from other donors' samples. Sequencing was done on a sample of PBMCs. The V call is TRBV6-5, the J call TRBJ1-5; 8 bases line up with TRBD1. CDR3 nucleotides: TGTGCCAGCAGTTACCCCGGACAGGGAGATCAGCCCCAGCATTTT. This encodes CASSYPGQGDQPQHF.